The clone carrying this TCR beta chain was recorded many times. The antigen remains unidentified. UMIs were added to TCR cDNA along with a universal primer site when it was made by 5'RACE template switching. TCRdb passed the 5' RACE reads through MiXCR, listing each CDR3 protein once. Of about 57,000 distinct CDR3 sequences detected, 6.5% to 9% appear once; the ten largest clones hold 36%. These data are taken from a study of T cells after yellow fever vaccination. Regarding the study as a whole: Among primary-vaccination clones, most reappeared after the booster, at 96% for CD4 and around 90% for CD8. CD4 and CD8 compartments shared a small share of clonotypes. A faster peak, day 5 versus 15, was reached by the weaker secondary response.

V lost 3 bases and J lost 2, with 9 bases in between. The CDR3 has 14 amino acids. Germline V gives CDR1 SGHRS, CDR2 YFSETQ. The J gene is TRBJ2-1, the V gene TRBV5-1; TRBD1 might be the D (6 bases). Here the sequenced sample was CD8+ T cells sorted from PBMCs, taken 15 days after the yellow fever booster vaccination. The source of this sequence is a man younger than 40 who received the YFV17D yellow fever vaccine. CDR3 sequence: CASSSGTTYNEQFF. CDR3 DNA sequence: TGCGCCAGCAGCTCTGGGACAACCTACAATGAGCAGTTCTTC.